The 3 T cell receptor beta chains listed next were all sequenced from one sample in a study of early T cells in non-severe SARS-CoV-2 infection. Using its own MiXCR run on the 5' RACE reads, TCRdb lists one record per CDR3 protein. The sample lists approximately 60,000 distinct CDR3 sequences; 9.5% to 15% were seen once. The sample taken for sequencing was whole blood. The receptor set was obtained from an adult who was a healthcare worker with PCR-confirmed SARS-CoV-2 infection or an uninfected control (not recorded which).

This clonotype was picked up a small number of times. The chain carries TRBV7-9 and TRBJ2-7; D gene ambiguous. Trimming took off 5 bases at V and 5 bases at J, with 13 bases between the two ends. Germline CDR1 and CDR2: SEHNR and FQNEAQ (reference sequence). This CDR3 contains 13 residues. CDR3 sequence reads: CASSDTNSDEQYF. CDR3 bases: TGTGCCAGCAGCGATACTAACTCGGACGAGCAGTACTTC.

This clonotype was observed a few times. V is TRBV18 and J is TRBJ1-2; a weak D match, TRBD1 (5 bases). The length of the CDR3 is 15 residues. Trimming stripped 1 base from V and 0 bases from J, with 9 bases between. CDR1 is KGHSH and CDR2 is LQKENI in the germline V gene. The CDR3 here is CASSPQGYTNYGYTF. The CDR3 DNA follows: TGTGCCAGCTCACCACAGGGGTACACTAACTATGGCTACACCTTC.

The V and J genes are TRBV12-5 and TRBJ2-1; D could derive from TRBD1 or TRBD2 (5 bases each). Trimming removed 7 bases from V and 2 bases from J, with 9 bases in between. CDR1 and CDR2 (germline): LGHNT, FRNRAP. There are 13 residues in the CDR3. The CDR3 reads CASDSGPYNEQFF. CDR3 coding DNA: TGTGCTAGTGACTCGGGGCCCTACAATGAGCAGTTCTTC. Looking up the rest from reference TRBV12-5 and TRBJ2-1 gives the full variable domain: DARVTQTPRHKVTEMGQEVTMRCQPILGHNTVFWYRQTMMQGLELLAYFRNRAPLDDSGMPKDRFSAEMPDATLATLKIQPSEPRDSAVYFCASDSGPYNEQFFGPGTRLTVL.